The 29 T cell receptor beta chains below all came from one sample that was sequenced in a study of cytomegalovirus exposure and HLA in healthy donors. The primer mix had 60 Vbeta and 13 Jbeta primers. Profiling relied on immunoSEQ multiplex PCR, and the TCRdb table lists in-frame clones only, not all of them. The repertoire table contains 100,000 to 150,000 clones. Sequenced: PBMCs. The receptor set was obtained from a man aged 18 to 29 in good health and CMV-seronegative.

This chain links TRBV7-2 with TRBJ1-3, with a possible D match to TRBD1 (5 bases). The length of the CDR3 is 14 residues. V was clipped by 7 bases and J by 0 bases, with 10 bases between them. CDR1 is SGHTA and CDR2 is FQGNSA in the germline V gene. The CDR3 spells CASTFGGSGNTIYF. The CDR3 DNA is TGTGCCAGCACCTTCGGGGGCTCTGGAAACACCATATATTTT.

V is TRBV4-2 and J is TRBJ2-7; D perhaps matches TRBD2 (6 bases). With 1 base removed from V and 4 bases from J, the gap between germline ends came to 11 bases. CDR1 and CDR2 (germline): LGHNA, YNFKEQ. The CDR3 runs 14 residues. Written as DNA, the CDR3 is TGTGCCAGCAGCCAAGGGGGGGACGGGTACGAGCAGTACTTC. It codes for CASSQGGDGYEQYF.

CDR3 sequence (DNA): TGTGCCAGCAGCAGACAGGGCCCGGATTCACCCCTCCACTTT. This sequence encodes CASSRQGPDSPLHF. The chain couples TRBV28 to TRBJ1-6, with 7 bases identical to TRBD1. CDR1 is MDHEN, CDR2 SYDVKM, per germline. V trimming: 6 bases; J trimming: 8 bases; junction bases outside the gene matches: 7. There are 14 residues in the CDR3.

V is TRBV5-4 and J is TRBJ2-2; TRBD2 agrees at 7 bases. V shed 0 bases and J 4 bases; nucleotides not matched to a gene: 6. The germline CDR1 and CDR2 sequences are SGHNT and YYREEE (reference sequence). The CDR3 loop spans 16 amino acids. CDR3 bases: TGTGCCAGCAGCTTGGCCCGCGGGGGTGTCACCGGGGAGCTGTTTTTT. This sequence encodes CASSLARGGVTGELFF. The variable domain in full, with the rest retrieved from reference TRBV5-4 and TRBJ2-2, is ETGVTQSPTHLIKTRGQQVTLRCSSQSGHNTVSWYQQALGQGPQFIFQYYREEENGRGNFPPRFSGLQFPNYSSELNVNALELDDSALYLCASSLARGGVTGELFFGEGSRLTVL.

In nucleotides, the CDR3 is TGCGCCAGCAGCCATGGACAGGGCTACGAGCAGTACTTC. Its translation is CASSHGQGYEQYF. The chain links TRBV5-1 to TRBJ2-7, with 8 nucleotides matching TRBD1. The CDR3 spans 13 residues. Germline V CDR1 and CDR2: SGHRS, YFSETQ. V was pared by 4 bases and J by 3 bases, with 3 bases of the junction left unmatched.

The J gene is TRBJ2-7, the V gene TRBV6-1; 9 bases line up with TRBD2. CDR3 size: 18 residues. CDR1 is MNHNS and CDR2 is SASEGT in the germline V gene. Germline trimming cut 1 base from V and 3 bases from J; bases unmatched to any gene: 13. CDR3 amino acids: CASSEDLTAGGLLYEQYF. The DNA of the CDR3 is TGTGCCAGCAGTGAAGATTTGACAGCGGGAGGCCTTCTCTACGAGCAGTACTTC.

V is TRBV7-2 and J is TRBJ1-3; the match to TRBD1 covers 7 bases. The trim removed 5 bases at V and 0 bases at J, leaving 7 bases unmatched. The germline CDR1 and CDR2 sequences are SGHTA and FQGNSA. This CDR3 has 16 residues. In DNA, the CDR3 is TGTGCCAGCAGCACCGGGACAGCCAGCTCTGGAAACACCATATATTTT. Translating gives CASSTGTASSGNTIYF.

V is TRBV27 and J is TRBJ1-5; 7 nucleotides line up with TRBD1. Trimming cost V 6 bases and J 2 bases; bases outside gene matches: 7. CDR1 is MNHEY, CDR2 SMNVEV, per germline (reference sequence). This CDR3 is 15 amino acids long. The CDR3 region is CASRSSDRGNQPQHF. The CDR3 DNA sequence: TGTGCCAGCAGATCCTCCGACAGGGGCAATCAGCCCCAGCATTTT.

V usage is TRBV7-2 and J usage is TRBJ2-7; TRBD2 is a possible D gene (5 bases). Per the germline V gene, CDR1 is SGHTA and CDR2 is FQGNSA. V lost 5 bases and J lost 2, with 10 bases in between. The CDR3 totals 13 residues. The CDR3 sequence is CASSRLTPYEQYF. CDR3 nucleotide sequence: TGTGCCAGCAGCCGACTAACCCCCTACGAGCAGTACTTC.

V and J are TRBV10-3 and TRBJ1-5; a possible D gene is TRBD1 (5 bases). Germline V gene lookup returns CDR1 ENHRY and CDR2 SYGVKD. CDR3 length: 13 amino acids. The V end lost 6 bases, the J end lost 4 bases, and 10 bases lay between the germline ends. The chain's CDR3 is CAIRDNSNQPQHF. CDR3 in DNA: TGTGCCATCAGGGACAATTCTAATCAGCCCCAGCATTTT.

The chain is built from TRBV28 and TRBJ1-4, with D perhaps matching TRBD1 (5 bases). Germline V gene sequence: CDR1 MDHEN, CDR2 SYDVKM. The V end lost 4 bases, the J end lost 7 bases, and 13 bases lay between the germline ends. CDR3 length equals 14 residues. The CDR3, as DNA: TGTGCCAGCAGTTCAGGGTTTGTGGGTGAAAAACTGTTTTTT. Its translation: CASSSGFVGEKLFF.

The CDR3, as DNA: TGCGCCAGCAGCTTGGGATTAGCGGCGAACACCGGGGAGCTGTTTTTT. Translated: CASSLGLAANTGELFF. V gene TRBV5-1 combines with J gene TRBJ2-2, with a weak D call TRBD2 (6 bases). Trimming shortened V by 0 bases and J by 0 bases, and 9 bases separated the two germline ends. Germline CDR1 reads SGHRS; CDR2 reads YFSETQ. This CDR3 is 16 amino acids long.

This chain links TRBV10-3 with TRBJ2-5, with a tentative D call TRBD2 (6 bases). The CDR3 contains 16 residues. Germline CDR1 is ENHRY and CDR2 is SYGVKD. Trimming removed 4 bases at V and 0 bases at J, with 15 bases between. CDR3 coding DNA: TGTGCCATCAGTGTAGTCAGGGAGGAGAACCAAGAGACCCAGTACTTC. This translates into CAISVVREENQETQYF.

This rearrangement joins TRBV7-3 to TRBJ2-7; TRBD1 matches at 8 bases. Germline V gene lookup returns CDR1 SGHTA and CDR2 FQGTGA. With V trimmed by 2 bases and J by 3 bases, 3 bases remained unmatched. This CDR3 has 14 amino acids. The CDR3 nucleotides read TGTGCCAGCAGCTTATTTGGACAGGGCTACGAGCAGTACTTC. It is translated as CASSLFGQGYEQYF.

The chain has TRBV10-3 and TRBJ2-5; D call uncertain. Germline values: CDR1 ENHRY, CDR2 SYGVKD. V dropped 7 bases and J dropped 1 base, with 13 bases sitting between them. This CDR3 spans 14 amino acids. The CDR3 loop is CAINPQVSQETQYF. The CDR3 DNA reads TGTGCCATCAACCCTCAGGTGTCCCAAGAGACCCAGTACTTC.

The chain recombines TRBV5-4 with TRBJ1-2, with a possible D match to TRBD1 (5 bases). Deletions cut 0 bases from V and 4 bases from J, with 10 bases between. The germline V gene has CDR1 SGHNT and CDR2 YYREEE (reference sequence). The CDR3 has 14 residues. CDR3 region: CASSLAARAYGYTF. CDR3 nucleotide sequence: TGTGCCAGCAGCTTGGCGGCCAGGGCCTATGGCTACACCTTC. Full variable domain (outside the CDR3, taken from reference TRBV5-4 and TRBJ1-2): ETGVTQSPTHLIKTRGQQVTLRCSSQSGHNTVSWYQQALGQGPQFIFQYYREEENGRGNFPPRFSGLQFPNYSSELNVNALELDDSALYLCASSLAARAYGYTFGSGTRLTVV.

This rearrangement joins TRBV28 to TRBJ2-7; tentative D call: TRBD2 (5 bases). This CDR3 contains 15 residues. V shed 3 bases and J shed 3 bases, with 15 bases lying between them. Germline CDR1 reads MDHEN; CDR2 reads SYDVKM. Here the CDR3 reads CASSFYGGSLYEQYF. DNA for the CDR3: TGTGCCAGCAGTTTTTACGGTGGGAGTCTCTACGAGCAGTACTTC.

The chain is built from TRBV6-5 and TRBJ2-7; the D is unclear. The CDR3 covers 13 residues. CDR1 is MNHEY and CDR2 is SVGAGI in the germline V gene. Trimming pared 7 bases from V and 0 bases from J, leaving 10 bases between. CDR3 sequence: CASTRKNSYEQYF. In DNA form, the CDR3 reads TGTGCCAGCACCAGAAAAAACTCCTACGAGCAGTACTTC.

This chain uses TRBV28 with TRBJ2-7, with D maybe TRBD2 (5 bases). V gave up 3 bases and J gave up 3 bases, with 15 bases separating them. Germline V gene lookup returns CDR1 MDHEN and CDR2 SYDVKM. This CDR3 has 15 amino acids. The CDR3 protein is CASSFTLVGGYEQYF. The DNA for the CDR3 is TGTGCCAGCAGTTTTACTCTGGTCGGAGGCTACGAGCAGTACTTC.

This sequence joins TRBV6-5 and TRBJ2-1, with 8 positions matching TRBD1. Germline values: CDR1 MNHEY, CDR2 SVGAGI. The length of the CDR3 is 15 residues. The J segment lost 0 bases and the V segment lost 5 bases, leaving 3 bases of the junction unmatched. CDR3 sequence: CASSNTGGSYNEQFF. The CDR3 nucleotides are TGTGCCAGCAGTAACACAGGGGGCTCCTACAATGAGCAGTTCTTC.

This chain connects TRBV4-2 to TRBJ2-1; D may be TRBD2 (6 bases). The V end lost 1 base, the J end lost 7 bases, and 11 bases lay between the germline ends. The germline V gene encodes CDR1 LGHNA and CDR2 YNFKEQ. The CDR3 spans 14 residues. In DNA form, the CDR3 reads TGTGCCAGCAGCCAAGGGCCGGGAGCAAATGAGCAGTTCTTC. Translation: CASSQGPGANEQFF.

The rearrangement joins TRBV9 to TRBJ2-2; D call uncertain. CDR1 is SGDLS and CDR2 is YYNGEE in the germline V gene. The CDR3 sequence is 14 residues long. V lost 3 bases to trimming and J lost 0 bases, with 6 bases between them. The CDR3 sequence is CASSDSSNTGELFF. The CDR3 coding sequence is TGTGCCAGCAGCGACTCGTCGAACACCGGGGAGCTGTTTTTT.

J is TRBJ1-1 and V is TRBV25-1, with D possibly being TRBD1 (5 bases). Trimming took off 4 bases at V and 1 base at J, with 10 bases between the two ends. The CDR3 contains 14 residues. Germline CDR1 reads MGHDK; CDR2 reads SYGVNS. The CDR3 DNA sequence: TGTGCCAGCAGTGCCCTAGGACAGAACACTGAAGCTTTCTTT. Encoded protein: CASSALGQNTEAFF.

The CDR3 region has the DNA TGTGCCAGTAGTCCACTCCGCGGGACAGGGGGCGATCAGCCCCAGCATTTT. Residues: CASSPLRGTGGDQPQHF. The chain links TRBV19 to TRBJ1-5; 12 bases are shared with TRBD1. V lost 5 bases, J lost 5 bases, and 10 bases stayed unmatched. Germline CDR1 reads LNHDA; CDR2 reads SQIVND (reference sequence). The CDR3 sequence is 17 residues long.

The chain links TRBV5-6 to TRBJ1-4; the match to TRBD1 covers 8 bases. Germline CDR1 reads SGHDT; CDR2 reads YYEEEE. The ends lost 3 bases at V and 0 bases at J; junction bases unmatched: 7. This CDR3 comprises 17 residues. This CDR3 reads CASSYKTGVATNEKLFF. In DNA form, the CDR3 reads TGTGCCAGCAGCTATAAGACAGGGGTAGCAACTAATGAAAAACTGTTTTTT.

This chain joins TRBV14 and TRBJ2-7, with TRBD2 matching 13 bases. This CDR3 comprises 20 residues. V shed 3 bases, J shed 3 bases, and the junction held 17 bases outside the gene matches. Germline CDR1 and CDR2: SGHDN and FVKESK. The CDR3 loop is CASSQGLGLAGYSFFYEQYF. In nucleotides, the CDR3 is TGTGCCAGCAGCCAGGGGTTGGGACTAGCGGGATACTCGTTTTTCTACGAGCAGTACTTC.

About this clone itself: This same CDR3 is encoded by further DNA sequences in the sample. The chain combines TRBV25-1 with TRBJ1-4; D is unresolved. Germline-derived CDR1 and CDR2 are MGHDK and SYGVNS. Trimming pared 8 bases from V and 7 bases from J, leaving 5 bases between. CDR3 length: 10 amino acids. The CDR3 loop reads CASGREKLFF. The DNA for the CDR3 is TGTGCCAGCGGCCGTGAAAAACTGTTTTTT.

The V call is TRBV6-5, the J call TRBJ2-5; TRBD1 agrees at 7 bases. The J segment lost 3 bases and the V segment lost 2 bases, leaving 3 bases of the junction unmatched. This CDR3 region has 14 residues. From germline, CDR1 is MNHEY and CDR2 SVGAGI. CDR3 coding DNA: TGTGCCAGCAGTTACCCGGGACAGAAAGAGACCCAGTACTTC. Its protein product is CASSYPGQKETQYF.

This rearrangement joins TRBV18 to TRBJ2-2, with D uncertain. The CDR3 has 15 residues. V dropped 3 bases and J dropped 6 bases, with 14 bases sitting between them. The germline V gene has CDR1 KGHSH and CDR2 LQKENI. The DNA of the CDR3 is TGTGCCAGCTCACCCCCAGGCGTCACGGCCGGGGAGCTGTTTTTT. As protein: CASSPPGVTAGELFF.